These T cell receptor beta chains were read from a single sample in a study of blood T cell repertoires in COVID-19. Data came from immunoSEQ multiplex PCR; TCRdb stores just in-frame clones and leaves some out. Among 250,000 or so clones listed, less than 95% were seen once. The sequencing sample was made of PBMCs or T cells enriched from blood (not recorded which). The receptors originated from a man aged 35 to 55 who had been exposed to COVID-19. Each CDR3 is given with its conserved first and last residue. Each record gives: V gene, D gene, J gene, CDR3 protein. D genes are given only for firm matches.

>TRBV5-6|TRBD2|TRBJ2-1
CASSWGLAGYNEQFF
>TRBV2|TRBD2|TRBJ2-2
CASTDGTSGGQGGGELFF
>TRBV3-1/TRBV3-2|TRBD1|TRBJ2-7
CASSQRQGAYEQYF
>TRBV6-5|TRBD1|TRBJ1-4
CASKGAANEKLFF
>TRBV2|.|TRBJ1-6
CASTFYRDGDSPLHF
>TRBV7-2|TRBD2|TRBJ2-2
CASSTSGNTGELFF
>TRBV29-1|.|TRBJ2-7
CSVGVTTGEQYF
>TRBV5-1|.|TRBJ2-6
CASSLESQRALTSGANVLTF
>TRBV5-6|.|TRBJ1-6
CASSFGRGRKDSPLHF
>TRBV9|TRBD2|TRBJ2-1
CASSVGPSGAYNEQFF
>TRBV7-2|.|TRBJ2-3
CAKGGSADTQYF
>TRBV4-3|.|TRBJ1-5
CASSQDFQGNQPQHF
>TRBV6-1|TRBD1|TRBJ1-5
CASSEFGQGLQPQHF
>TRBV15|TRBD2|TRBJ2-1
CATSRDPGRGYNEQFF
>TRBV19|.|TRBJ1-5
CASSNDRLGQPQHF
>TRBV29-1|.|TRBJ1-2
CSALWGVYGYTF
>TRBV28|.|TRBJ1-5
CASQNSNQPQHF
>TRBV12-5|TRBD2|TRBJ2-2
CASGLVLVAGGPGELFF
>TRBV5-6|TRBD1|TRBJ1-5
CASSFTFGTDSNQPQHF
>TRBV3-1/TRBV3-2|.|TRBJ2-7
CASSQASSYEQYF
>TRBV2|.|TRBJ2-1
CASSDGFEGVDEQFF
>TRBV9|.|TRBJ2-3
CASSPRFEESDTQYF
>TRBV2|.|TRBJ2-5
CASSTEDTLGETQYF
>TRBV7-3|TRBD1|TRBJ1-1
CASSLLWDSEAFF
>TRBV14|.|TRBJ2-3
CASSQVEAGSGAQYF
>TRBV9|TRBD1|TRBJ1-2
CASSVSDREKSNYGYTF
>TRBV6-5|.|TRBJ1-4
CASSYDGGEKLFF
>TRBV7-9|.|TRBJ2-1
CASSSPPSHSYNEQFF
>TRBV5-5|.|TRBJ2-1
CASSFPRSYNEQFF
>TRBV28|TRBD2|TRBJ2-7
CASSWGGSSSSEQYF
>TRBV18|TRBD1|TRBJ2-7
CASSPTGRPVYEQYF
>TRBV2|.|TRBJ2-1
CASSGTRGLNEQFF
>TRBV4-3|.|TRBJ1-4
CASSQRGTGLLFF
>TRBV4-3|.|TRBJ1-2
CASSQDLRNLQGGYTF
>TRBV11-3|.|TRBJ2-4
CASSLDTMKNIQYF